Shown below are 18 T cell receptor beta chains from a single sample sequenced in a study of shared clonotypes between healthy human individuals. Method: immunoSEQ multiplex PCR; TCRdb's copy keeps in-frame clones and lacks some. The sample comprises about 960,000 clones, over 60% of which are singletons, and over 1.3% rests with the top ten. Sequenced input: memory CD4+ T cells sorted from blood. Noted subset: CD45RA-negative fraction. Source of these receptors: a man between 18 and 29 years old in good health.

This rearrangement joins TRBV9 to TRBJ1-3; D is uncertain. Between the trimmed V and J ends, which lost 4 bases and 4 bases, there was a span of 15 bases. Germline CDR1 is SGDLS and CDR2 is YYNGEE. The CDR3 is 15 residues long. The CDR3 DNA sequence: TGTGCCAGCAGCAACGGGGATTCGAAGGGAAACACCATATATTTT. Encoded protein: CASSNGDSKGNTIYF.

The rearrangement links TRBV2 to TRBJ1-2; D might be TRBD1 (5 bases). This CDR3 region has 13 residues. Per germline, CDR1 SNHLY and CDR2 FYNNEI. The V and J ends lost 10 bases and 5 bases respectively, with 17 bases between them. CDR3 amino acids: CANAGQGKYGYTF. The CDR3 DNA reads TGTGCCAACGCCGGACAAGGAAAGTATGGCTACACCTTC.

The chain uses TRBV13 and TRBJ2-2; unclear D gene. This CDR3 contains 12 residues. The germline V gene encodes CDR1 PRHDT and CDR2 FYEKMQ (reference sequence). The V gene lost 5 bases and the J gene lost 6 bases, with 7 bases spanning the gap. The CDR3 sequence: CASSQSAGELFF. The CDR3 DNA reads TGTGCCAGCAGCCAGTCAGCCGGGGAGCTGTTTTTT. The whole variable domain, filled in from reference TRBV13 and TRBJ2-2, reads AAGVIQSPRHLIKEKRETATLKCYPIPRHDTVYWYQQGPGQDPQFLISFYEKMQSDKGSIPDRFSAQQFSDYHSELNMSSLELGDSALYFCASSQSAGELFFGEGSRLTVL.

This clone was picked up many times. No conserved phenylalanine or tryptophan is present at the end of the CDR3, so a read error is the likely explanation. The DNA is omitted, as the CDR3 cannot be located on it reliably, and the CDR3 follows TCRdb's listing. The rearrangement links TRBV7-9 to TRBJ1-2; the table's D call, TRBD1, has no DNA check behind it. Counting both end residues, the CDR3 totals 12 amino acids. The V gene's germline CDR1 is SEHNR and CDR2 FQNEAQ (reference sequence). The CDR3 sequence is CASSSDRTGYLT.

J is TRBJ2-7 and V is TRBV21-1; the table's D call of TRBD1 was not tested on the DNA. TRBV21-1 is tagged as a pseudogene. The CDR3 totals 15 residues. CDR3 protein: CASSTDTFKCYEQYF. The CDR3 DNA reads as TGTGCCAGCAGCACGGACACGTTCAAATGCTACGAGCAGTACTTC.

This chain connects TRBV7-9 to TRBJ1-3; D not certain. Trimming removed 5 bases from V and 4 bases from J, with 12 bases in between. The CDR3 loop spans 14 amino acids. The V gene's germline CDR1 is SEHNR and CDR2 FQNEAQ (reference sequence). This CDR3 reads CASSQTGEGNTIYF. Here the CDR3 DNA reads TGTGCCAGCAGCCAAACCGGGGAGGGAAACACCATATATTTT.

This clone came up many times. The rearrangement joins TRBV13 to TRBJ2-3; the match to TRBD2 covers 7 bases. J was trimmed by 3 bases and V by 1 base; bases with no gene match: 10. The CDR3 spans 17 residues. The germline CDR1 and CDR2 sequences are PRHDT and FYEKMQ (reference sequence). CDR3 sequence (DNA): TGTGCCAGCAGCTTAGTAGTCGGACTAGGACTTACAGATACGCAGTATTTT. Its protein product is CASSLVVGLGLTDTQYF.

The chain links TRBV7-2 to TRBJ2-2; 8 nucleotides align to TRBD2. The junction had 3 bases not matched to a gene; V was cut back by 2 bases and J by 4 bases. In germline, CDR1 is SGHTA, CDR2 FQGNSA. The CDR3 contains 15 residues. The CDR3 protein is CASSLKAGVTGELFF. The CDR3 region has the DNA TGTGCCAGCAGCTTAAAAGCGGGAGTCACCGGGGAGCTGTTTTTT.

The chain employs TRBV10-3 and TRBJ1-6; D uncertain. Trimming removed 6 bases from V and 6 bases from J, with 15 bases in between. This CDR3 is built from 15 residues. Per germline, CDR1 ENHRY and CDR2 SYGVKD. The CDR3 loop is CAIRDGGIGNSPLHF. In DNA, the CDR3 is TGTGCCATCAGGGACGGAGGGATCGGTAATTCACCCCTCCACTTT.

J is TRBJ2-7 and V is TRBV7-2; D is unclear. V was shortened by 5 bases and J by 7 bases, with 15 bases between the two germline ends. This CDR3 has 13 amino acids. CDR1 is SGHTA, CDR2 FQGNSA, per germline. DNA of the CDR3: TGTGCCAGCAGCGTCAATAGGGTAAGGGAGCAGTACTTC. Protein product: CASSVNRVREQYF.

Remarks on this clone: In the same sample, other DNA sequences code for this CDR3. This sequence joins TRBV5-4 and TRBJ1-3; D gene unclear. Trimming cost V 0 bases and J 1 base, with 11 bases left between them. Germline assignment: CDR1 SGHNT and CDR2 YYREEE (reference sequence). This CDR3 spans 16 amino acids. The CDR3 is CASSLAAGVSGNTIYF. CDR3 coding DNA: TGTGCCAGCAGCTTGGCCGCCGGTGTGTCTGGAAACACCATATATTTT.

The rearrangement uses TRBV7-3 and TRBJ2-5; 11 nucleotides agree with TRBD2. Unmatched junction bases numbered 7, after V lost 6 bases and J lost 4 bases. Germline assignment: CDR1 SGHTA and CDR2 FQGTGA. This CDR3 is 15 amino acids long. CDR3 sequence (DNA): TGTGCCAGCAGTCTGACTAGCGGGGTGGGAGAGACCCAGTACTTC. It yields the protein CASSLTSGVGETQYF.

The chain combines TRBV27 with TRBJ1-1, with 8 bases lining up with TRBD1. Trimming cost V 8 bases and J 4 bases; bases outside gene matches: 6. From germline, CDR1 is MNHEY and CDR2 SMNVEV (reference sequence). The CDR3 has 13 amino acids. The CDR3 DNA is TGTGCCAGCGGAGGCAGGGGGCCCACTGAAGCTTTCTTT. Translating it yields CASGGRGPTEAFF.

V is TRBV28 and J is TRBJ1-1; possible D gene TRBD1, 5 bases. Germline CDR1 and CDR2: MDHEN and SYDVKM. Trimming stripped 4 bases from V and 9 bases from J, with 21 bases between. The CDR3 extends over 15 amino acids. The CDR3 sequence: CASSSSGGSPSQAFF. CDR3 DNA sequence: TGTGCCAGCAGTTCTTCTGGGGGGAGCCCATCTCAAGCTTTCTTT.

This rearrangement joins TRBV6-6 to TRBJ1-1; D unresolved. The CDR3 consists of 13 residues. Germline lookup yields CDR1 MNHNY and CDR2 SVGAGI (reference sequence). V lost 2 bases, J lost 6 bases, and 10 bases lay in between. The CDR3 region is CASSYREDPEAFF. For the CDR3, the DNA is TGTGCCAGCAGTTACCGGGAAGACCCTGAAGCTTTCTTT.

This sequence joins TRBV5-1 and TRBJ2-2; a possible D gene is TRBD2 (5 bases). CDR1 and CDR2 (germline): SGHRS, YFSETQ. The germline V and J ends were trimmed by 4 bases and 1 base, with 11 bases remaining between them. CDR3 length: 15 residues. The CDR3: CASSPEAGNTGELFF. The CDR3, as DNA: TGCGCCAGCAGCCCCGAGGCGGGGAACACCGGGGAGCTGTTTTTT.

The chain is built from TRBV5-1 and TRBJ2-7; TRBD2 is a possible D gene (6 bases). Germline lookup yields CDR1 SGHRS and CDR2 YFSETQ. The CDR3 loop spans 13 amino acids. The germline V and J ends were trimmed by 7 bases and 4 bases, with 15 bases remaining between them. Here the CDR3 reads CASFAGIGYEQYF. CDR3 DNA sequence: TGCGCCAGCTTCGCGGGGATTGGTTACGAGCAGTACTTC. Combining the CDR3 with reference TRBV5-1 and TRBJ2-7 gives the whole variable domain KAGVTQTPRYLIKTRGQQVTLSCSPISGHRSVSWYQQTPGQGLQFLFEYFSETQRNKGNFPGRFSGRQFSNSRSEMNVSTLELGDSALYLCASFAGIGYEQYFGPGTRLTVT.

This clone showed up just once. This chain connects TRBV2 to TRBJ2-7; 7 bases agree with TRBD1. V gave up 7 bases and J gave up 2 bases; unmatched junction bases: 8. The CDR3 runs 14 residues. Germline lookup yields CDR1 SNHLY and CDR2 FYNNEI. CDR3 DNA sequence: TGTGCCAGCAAGACAGGGACGGCGGCCTACGAGCAGTACTTC. This sequence encodes CASKTGTAAYEQYF.